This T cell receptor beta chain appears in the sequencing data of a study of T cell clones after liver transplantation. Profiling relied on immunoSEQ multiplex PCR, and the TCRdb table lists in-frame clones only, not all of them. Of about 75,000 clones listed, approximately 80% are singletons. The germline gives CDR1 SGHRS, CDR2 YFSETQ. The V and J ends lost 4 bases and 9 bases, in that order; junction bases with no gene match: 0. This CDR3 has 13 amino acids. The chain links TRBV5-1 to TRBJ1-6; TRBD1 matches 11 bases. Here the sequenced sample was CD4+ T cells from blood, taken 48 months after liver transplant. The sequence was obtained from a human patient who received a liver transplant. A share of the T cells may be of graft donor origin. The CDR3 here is CASSGTGGSPLHF. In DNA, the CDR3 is TGCGCCAGCAGCGGGACAGGGGGTTCACCCCTCCACTTT.